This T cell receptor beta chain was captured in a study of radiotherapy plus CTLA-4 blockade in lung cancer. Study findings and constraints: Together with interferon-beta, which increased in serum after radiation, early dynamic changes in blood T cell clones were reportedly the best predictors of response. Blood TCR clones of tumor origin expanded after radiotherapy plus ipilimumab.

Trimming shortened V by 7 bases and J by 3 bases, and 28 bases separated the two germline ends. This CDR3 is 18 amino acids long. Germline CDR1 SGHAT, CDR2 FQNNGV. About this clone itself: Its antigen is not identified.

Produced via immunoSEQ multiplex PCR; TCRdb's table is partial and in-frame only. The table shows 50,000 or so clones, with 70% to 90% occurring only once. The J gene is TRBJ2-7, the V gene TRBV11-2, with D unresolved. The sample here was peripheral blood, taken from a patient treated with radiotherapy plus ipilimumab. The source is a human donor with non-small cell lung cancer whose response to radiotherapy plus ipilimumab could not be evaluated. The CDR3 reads CASTSAVQLLSPDYEQYF. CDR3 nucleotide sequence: TGTGCCAGCACCTCTGCGGTTCAGCTGCTGAGCCCCGACTACGAGCAGTACTTC.